This TCR beta chain was identified during a study of cytomegalovirus exposure and HLA in healthy donors. Study findings and constraints: An Asian-associated ancestry cluster reportedly showed fewer N-insertions than the approximately 690-donor mean in a later analysis.

This clone occurred once. Its specificity is not known. The germline V gene has CDR1 GTSNPN and CDR2 SVGIG (reference sequence). Unmatched junction bases numbered 9, after V lost 7 bases and J lost 7 bases. The CDR3 contains 12 residues. The study ran its PCR with 60 Vbeta and 13 Jbeta primers. How the authors handled the data: Roughly 80 million unique TCR beta chains, 9 million to 14 million shared, were counted in a later analysis. Profiling relied on immunoSEQ multiplex PCR, and the TCRdb table lists in-frame clones only, not all of them. That table supplies the V and J calls and clone size; D and trimming were determined from the DNA. The sample lists 95,000 to 150,000 clones, over 80% occurring once.

The sequenced sample was PBMCs. This chain uses TRBV30 with TRBJ2-7; 8 bases fit TRBD1. The TCR originated in a man aged 30 to 45 in good health and CMV-seronegative. In DNA, the CDR3 is TGTGCCTCCGGACAGGGTGGGTCAGAGCAGTACTTC. Protein product: CASGQGGSEQYF.